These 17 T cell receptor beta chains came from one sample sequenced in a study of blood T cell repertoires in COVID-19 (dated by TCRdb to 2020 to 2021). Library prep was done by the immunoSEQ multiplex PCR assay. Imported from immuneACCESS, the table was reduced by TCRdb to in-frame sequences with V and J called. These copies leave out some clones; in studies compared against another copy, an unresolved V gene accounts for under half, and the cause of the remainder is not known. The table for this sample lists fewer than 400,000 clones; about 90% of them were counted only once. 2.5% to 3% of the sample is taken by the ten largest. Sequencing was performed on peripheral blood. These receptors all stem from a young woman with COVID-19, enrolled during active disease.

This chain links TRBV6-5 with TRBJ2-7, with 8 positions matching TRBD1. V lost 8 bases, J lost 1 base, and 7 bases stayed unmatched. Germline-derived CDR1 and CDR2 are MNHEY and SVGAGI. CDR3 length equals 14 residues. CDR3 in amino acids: CASWGTGHSYEQYF. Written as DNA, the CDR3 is TGTGCCAGCTGGGGGACAGGTCATTCCTACGAGCAGTACTTC.

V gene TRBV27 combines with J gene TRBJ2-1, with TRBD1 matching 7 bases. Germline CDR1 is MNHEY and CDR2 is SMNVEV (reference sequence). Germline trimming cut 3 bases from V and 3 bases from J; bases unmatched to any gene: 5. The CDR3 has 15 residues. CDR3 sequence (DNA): TGTGCCAGCAGTTTCCGGGACAGTTACTACAATGAGCAGTTCTTC. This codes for CASSFRDSYYNEQFF.

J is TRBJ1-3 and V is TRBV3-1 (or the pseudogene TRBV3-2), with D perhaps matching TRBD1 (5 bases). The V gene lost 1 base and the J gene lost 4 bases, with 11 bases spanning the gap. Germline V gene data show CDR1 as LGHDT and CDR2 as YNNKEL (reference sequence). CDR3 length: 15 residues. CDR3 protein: CASSQGGGGGNTIYF. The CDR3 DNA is TGTGCCAGCAGCCAAGGGGGGGGAGGCGGAAACACCATATATTTT.

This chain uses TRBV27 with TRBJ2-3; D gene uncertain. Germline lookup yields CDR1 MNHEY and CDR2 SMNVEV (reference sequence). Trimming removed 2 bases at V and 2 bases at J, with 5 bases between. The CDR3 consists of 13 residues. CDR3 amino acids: CASSLQYTDTQYF. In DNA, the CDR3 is TGTGCCAGCAGTTTACAGTACACAGATACGCAGTATTTT.

CDR3 region: CASSQAGREGDQPQHF. The CDR3 region has the DNA TGTGCCAGCAGCCAAGCGGGCAGGGAAGGTGATCAGCCCCAGCATTTT. The genes are TRBV3-1 (or the pseudogene TRBV3-2) and TRBJ1-5; weak D call: TRBD1 (5 bases). Deletions cut 1 base from V and 5 bases from J, with 15 bases between. This CDR3 has 16 amino acids. Germline values: CDR1 LGHDT, CDR2 YNNKEL (reference sequence).

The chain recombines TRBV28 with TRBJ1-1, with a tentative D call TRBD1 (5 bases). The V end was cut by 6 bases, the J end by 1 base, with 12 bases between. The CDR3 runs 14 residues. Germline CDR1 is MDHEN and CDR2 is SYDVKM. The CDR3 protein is CASRPDRKNTEAFF. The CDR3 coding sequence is TGTGCCAGCAGACCCGACAGAAAGAACACTGAAGCTTTCTTT.

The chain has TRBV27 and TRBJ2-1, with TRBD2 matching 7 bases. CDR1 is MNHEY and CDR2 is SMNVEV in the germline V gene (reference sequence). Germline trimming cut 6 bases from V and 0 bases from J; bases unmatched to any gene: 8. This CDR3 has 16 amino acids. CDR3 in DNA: TGTGCCAGCAGAACGACTAGCCGAAGCTCCTACAATGAGCAGTTCTTC. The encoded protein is CASRTTSRSSYNEQFF.

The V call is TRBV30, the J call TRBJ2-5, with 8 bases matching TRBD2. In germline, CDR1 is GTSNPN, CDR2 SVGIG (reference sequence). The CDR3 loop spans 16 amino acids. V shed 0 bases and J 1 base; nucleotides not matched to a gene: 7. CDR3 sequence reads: CAWSVGTSRGQETQYF. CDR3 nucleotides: TGTGCCTGGAGTGTAGGGACTAGTAGGGGCCAAGAGACCCAGTACTTC.

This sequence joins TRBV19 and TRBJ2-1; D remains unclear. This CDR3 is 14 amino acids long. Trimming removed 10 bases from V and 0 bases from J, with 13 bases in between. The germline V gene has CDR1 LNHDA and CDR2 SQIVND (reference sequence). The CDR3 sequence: CATRGPSSYNEQFF. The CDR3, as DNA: TGTGCCACCAGAGGCCCGAGCTCCTACAATGAGCAGTTCTTC.

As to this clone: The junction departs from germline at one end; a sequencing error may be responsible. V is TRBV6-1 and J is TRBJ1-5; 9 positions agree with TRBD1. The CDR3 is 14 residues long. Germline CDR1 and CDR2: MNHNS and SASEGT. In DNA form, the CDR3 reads TGTGCCAGCAGTGAAAAGTCACCGGTCGGGGACAGGGTTTTT. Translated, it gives CASSEKSPVGDRVF.

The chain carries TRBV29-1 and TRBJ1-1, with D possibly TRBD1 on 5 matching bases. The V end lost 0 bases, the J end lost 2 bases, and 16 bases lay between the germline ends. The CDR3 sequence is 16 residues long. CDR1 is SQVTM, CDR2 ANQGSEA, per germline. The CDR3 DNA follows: TGCAGCGTTGAAGATAAGGGGCCACCACCTAACACTGAAGCTTTCTTT. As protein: CSVEDKGPPPNTEAFF.

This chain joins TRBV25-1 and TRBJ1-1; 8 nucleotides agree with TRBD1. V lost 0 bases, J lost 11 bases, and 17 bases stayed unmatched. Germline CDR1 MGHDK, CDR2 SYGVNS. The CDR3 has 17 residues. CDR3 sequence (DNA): TGTGCCAGCAGTGAATATCCCGTTGACAGGGGTCAAACTCCCGCTTTCTTT. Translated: CASSEYPVDRGQTPAFF.

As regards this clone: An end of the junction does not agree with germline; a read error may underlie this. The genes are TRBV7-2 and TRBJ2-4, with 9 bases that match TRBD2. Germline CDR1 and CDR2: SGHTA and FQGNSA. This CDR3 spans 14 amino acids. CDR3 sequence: CASSLRSGGTSSNF. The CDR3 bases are TGTGCCAGCAGCTTAAGGTCGGGTGGGACTAGCTCCAACTTC.

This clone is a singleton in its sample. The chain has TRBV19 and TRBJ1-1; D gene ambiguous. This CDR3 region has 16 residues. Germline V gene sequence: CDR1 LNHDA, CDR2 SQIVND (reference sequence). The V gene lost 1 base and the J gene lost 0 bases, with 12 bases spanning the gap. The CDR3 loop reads CASSIGSPGVNTEAFF. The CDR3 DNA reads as TGTGCCAGTAGTATAGGTAGCCCGGGAGTGAACACTGAAGCTTTCTTT.

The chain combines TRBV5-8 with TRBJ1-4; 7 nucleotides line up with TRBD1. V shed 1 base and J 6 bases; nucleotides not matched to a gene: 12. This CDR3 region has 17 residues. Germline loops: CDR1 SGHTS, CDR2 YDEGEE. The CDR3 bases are TGTGCCAGCAGCTTGAAGTTGGCGAGGGGGCAGGATGAAAAACTGTTTTTT. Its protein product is CASSLKLARGQDEKLFF. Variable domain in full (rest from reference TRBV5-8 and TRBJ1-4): EAGVTQSPTHLIKTRGQQATLRCSPISGHTSVYWYQQALGLGLQFLLWYDEGEERNRGNFPPRFSGRQFPNYSSELNVNALELEDSALYLCASSLKLARGQDEKLFFGSGTQLSVL.

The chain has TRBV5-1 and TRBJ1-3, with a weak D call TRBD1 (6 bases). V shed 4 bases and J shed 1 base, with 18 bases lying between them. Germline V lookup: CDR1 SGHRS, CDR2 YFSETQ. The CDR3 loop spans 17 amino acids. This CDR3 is CASSPSAQGLSGNTIYF. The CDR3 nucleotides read TGCGCCAGCAGCCCGAGCGCCCAGGGGCTGTCTGGAAACACCATATATTTT.

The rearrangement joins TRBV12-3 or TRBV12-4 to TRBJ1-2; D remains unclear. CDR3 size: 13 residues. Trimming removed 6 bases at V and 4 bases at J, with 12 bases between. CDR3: CASSPEWAYGYTF. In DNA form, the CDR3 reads TGTGCCAGCAGCCCCGAATGGGCCTATGGCTACACCTTC.